One sample yielded the 19 T cell receptor beta chains listed below, sequenced in a study of blood T cell repertoires in COVID-19. Data came from immunoSEQ multiplex PCR; TCRdb stores just in-frame clones and leaves some out. The table records fewer than 350,000 clones, 80% to 90% of them present only once. Sequences were obtained from peripheral blood. The receptors derive from a man younger than 40 with COVID-19, enrolled during active disease.

CDR3 DNA sequence: TGTGCCACCAGTGGTAATTGGGACCCGCGGGGCACCGGGGAGCTGTTTTTT. Protein product: CATSGNWDPRGTGELFF. The chain couples TRBV24-1 to TRBJ2-2; tentatively, D is TRBD2 (6 bases). This CDR3 comprises 17 residues. Germline V gene lookup returns CDR1 KGHDR and CDR2 SFDVKD. Trimming took 5 bases from V and 4 from J, leaving 19 bases between them.

The chain carries TRBV5-1 and TRBJ1-4, with 8 bases aligning to TRBD1. Germline-derived CDR1 and CDR2 are SGHRS and YFSETQ. The V gene end was trimmed by 3 bases and the J gene end by 0 bases; junction bases not matched to a gene: 4. This CDR3 comprises 16 residues. CDR3 residues: CASSSTGGATNEKLFF. The CDR3 nucleotides read TGCGCCAGCAGCTCTACAGGGGGTGCAACTAATGAAAAACTGTTTTTT.

V gene TRBV28 combines with J gene TRBJ2-7, with 10 bases identical to TRBD1. In germline, CDR1 is MDHEN, CDR2 SYDVKM. The CDR3 extends over 14 amino acids. V trimming: 3 bases; J trimming: 4 bases; junction bases outside the gene matches: 3. Written as DNA, the CDR3 is TGTGCCAGCAGTTTCGAGGGACAGGGGTACGAGCAGTACTTC. It specifies CASSFEGQGYEQYF. Based on the CDR3 plus reference TRBV28 and TRBJ2-7, the full variable domain is DVKVTQSSRYLVKRTGEKVFLECVQDMDHENMFWYRQDPGLGLRLIYFSYDVKMKEKGDIPEGYSVSREKKERFSLILESASTNQTSMYLCASSFEGQGYEQYFGPGTRLTVT.

The rearrangement uses TRBV29-1 and TRBJ1-2, with 8 bases fitting TRBD1. Germline lookup yields CDR1 SQVTM and CDR2 ANQGSEA. CDR3 size: 12 residues. The ends lost 4 bases at V and 8 bases at J; junction bases unmatched: 6. The CDR3 nucleotides are TGCAGCGTTGCGCAGGGGGCGCGAGGCTACACCTTC. This translates into CSVAQGARGYTF.

The CDR3 DNA is TGCGCCAGCAGCTTGTCAGGGATTAACTATGGCTACACCTTC. Translated: CASSLSGINYGYTF. V and J are TRBV5-1 and TRBJ1-2; TRBD1 is a possible D gene (5 bases). The V gene's germline CDR1 is SGHRS and CDR2 YFSETQ. This CDR3 region has 14 residues. Trimming left V 1 base short and J 1 base short, with 8 bases between.

The V call is TRBV7-2, the J call TRBJ2-7; 7 bases are a match to TRBD2. CDR1 and CDR2 from the germline V gene are SGHTA and FQGNSA. The CDR3 runs 17 residues. With V trimmed by 5 bases and J by 2 bases, 15 bases remained unmatched. Written as DNA, the CDR3 is TGTGCCAGCAGCCCCCAAGGTTTGGCGGGAGTCGCCTACGAGCAGTACTTC. It translates to CASSPQGLAGVAYEQYF. The whole variable domain, filled in from reference TRBV7-2 and TRBJ2-7, reads GAGVSQSPSNKVTEKGKDVELRCDPISGHTALYWYRQSLGQGLEFLIYFQGNSAPDKSGLPSDRFSAERTGGSVSTLTIQRTQQEDSAVYLCASSPQGLAGVAYEQYFGPGTRLTVT.

The chain is built from TRBV2 and TRBJ1-6; 7 positions agree with TRBD1. CDR1 SNHLY and CDR2 FYNNEI come from the germline V gene. V dropped 6 bases and J dropped 7; count of bases not matched to a gene: 12. This CDR3 has 16 amino acids. This chain's CDR3 is CASSSPAGQPNSPLHF. The CDR3 coding sequence is TGTGCCAGCAGCTCTCCCGCGGGACAGCCGAATTCACCCCTCCACTTT.

This chain connects TRBV5-1 to TRBJ2-3, with D unresolved. V lost 10 bases, J lost 2 bases, and 17 bases lay in between. The CDR3 length is 14 residues. Germline CDR1 is SGHRS and CDR2 is YFSETQ. This CDR3 is CAGSSGKVTDTQYF. CDR3 coding DNA: TGCGCCGGTTCCTCAGGTAAGGTCACAGATACGCAGTATTTT. Looking up the rest from reference TRBV5-1 and TRBJ2-3 gives the full variable domain: KAGVTQTPRYLIKTRGQQVTLSCSPISGHRSVSWYQQTPGQGLQFLFEYFSETQRNKGNFPGRFSGRQFSNSRSEMNVSTLELGDSALYLCAGSSGKVTDTQYFGPGTRLTVL.

The rearrangement uses TRBV15 and TRBJ2-7; a possible D gene is TRBD2 (6 bases). The CDR3 has 17 residues. Germline-derived CDR1 and CDR2 are LNHNV and YYDKDF (reference sequence). The V gene lost 7 bases and the J gene lost 1 base, with 23 bases spanning the gap. The DNA for the CDR3 is TGTGCCACCACTCCTACGAGAGATAGGCGGGGATCCTACGAGCAGTACTTC. It is translated as CATTPTRDRRGSYEQYF.

The chain is built from TRBV6-2 or TRBV6-3 and TRBJ2-1, with D possibly TRBD1 on 5 matching bases. V lost 2 bases, J lost 0 bases, and 20 bases lay in between. Germline V gene sequence: CDR1 MNHEY, CDR2 SVGEGT. The length of the CDR3 is 19 residues. CDR3 in amino acids: CASSYRLLDSTYSYNEQFF. The CDR3, as DNA: TGTGCCAGCAGTTACCGCCTTCTCGACAGTACCTACTCCTACAATGAGCAGTTCTTC.

The chain has TRBV9 and TRBJ2-6; TRBD1 might be the D (6 bases). Germline V gives CDR1 SGDLS, CDR2 YYNGEE. The CDR3 runs 15 residues. Trimming removed 3 bases at V and 12 bases at J, with 19 bases between. DNA of the CDR3: TGTGCCAGCAGCGCCGGACCCCGGGACACCAGCGTCCTGACTTTC. This gives the protein CASSAGPRDTSVLTF.

This rearrangement joins TRBV3-1 (or the pseudogene TRBV3-2) to TRBJ2-1; 8 positions agree with TRBD1. CDR1 and CDR2 from the germline V gene are LGHDT and YNNKEL (reference sequence). The CDR3 consists of 18 residues. Trimming cost V 2 bases and J 4 bases; bases outside gene matches: 13. DNA of the CDR3: TGTGCCAGCAGCCAAAGTCCCCCCGACAGGGGTACGTACAATGAGCAGTTCTTC. Encoded protein: CASSQSPPDRGTYNEQFF.

J is TRBJ2-1 and V is TRBV7-3; 8 bases are shared with TRBD2. V shed 5 bases, J shed 6 bases, and the junction held 3 bases outside the gene matches. Germline CDR1 SGHTA, CDR2 FQGTGA. The CDR3 spans 13 residues. The CDR3 region is CASSPGGGNEQFF. The DNA for the CDR3 is TGTGCCAGCAGCCCCGGGGGGGGCAATGAGCAGTTCTTC.

The V and J genes are TRBV3-1 (or the pseudogene TRBV3-2) and TRBJ2-6; maybe TRBD2 (5 bases). The CDR3 sequence is 16 residues long. Per the germline V gene, CDR1 is LGHDT and CDR2 is YNNKEL (reference sequence). V was shortened by 3 bases and J by 2 bases, with 11 bases between the two germline ends. CDR3 protein: CASSQRRGTGANVLTF. The DNA for the CDR3 is TGTGCCAGCAGCCAGCGACGGGGAACTGGGGCCAACGTCCTGACTTTC.

The table lists this clone with a count of one. The chain uses TRBV24-1 and TRBJ1-2; 10 bases are shared with TRBD1. V gave up 3 bases and J gave up 7 bases; unmatched junction bases: 4. The germline gives CDR1 KGHDR, CDR2 SFDVKD. The CDR3 covers 14 residues. In nucleotides, the CDR3 is TGTGCCACCAGTGATCCCGGGACAGGGGTTGGCTACACCTTC. Encoded protein: CATSDPGTGVGYTF.

This chain uses TRBV5-4 with TRBJ2-7, with TRBD1 matching over 7 bases. V dropped 3 bases and J dropped 6; count of bases not matched to a gene: 9. The germline V gene has CDR1 SGHNT and CDR2 YYREEE (reference sequence). The CDR3 is 14 residues long. The CDR3 DNA sequence: TGTGCCAGCAGCTACTGGACAGGCCCCAGCGAGCAGTACTTC. Translated: CASSYWTGPSEQYF.

The chain is built from TRBV13 and TRBJ2-3; D is perhaps TRBD1 (6 bases). The V end lost 5 bases, the J end lost 0 bases, and 15 bases lay between the germline ends. CDR1 PRHDT and CDR2 FYEKMQ come from the germline V gene (reference sequence). This CDR3 contains 16 residues. The CDR3 DNA is TGTGCCAGCAGCCAGTCGACAGGCCCTAGCACAGATACGCAGTATTTT. Its translation is CASSQSTGPSTDTQYF.

As concerns this clone: The sample holds other DNA sequences that translate to the same CDR3. The chain recombines TRBV19 with TRBJ1-2; 8 bases map to TRBD1. V trimming: 0 bases; J trimming: 4 bases; junction bases outside the gene matches: 4. CDR1 is LNHDA and CDR2 is SQIVND in the germline V gene (reference sequence). The CDR3 is 15 residues long. The CDR3 loop is CASSIDRTGTYGYTF. CDR3 nucleotides: TGTGCCAGTAGTATAGACCGGACAGGGACCTATGGCTACACCTTC.

The rearrangement joins TRBV7-2 to TRBJ1-1; 8 bases are shared with TRBD1. The CDR3 totals 16 residues. J was trimmed by 1 base and V by 5 bases; bases with no gene match: 9. Germline CDR1 is SGHTA and CDR2 is FQGNSA. In nucleotides, the CDR3 is TGTGCCAGCAGCCCGCGAGGACAGGGAGGGAACACTGAAGCTTTCTTT. It yields the protein CASSPRGQGGNTEAFF.